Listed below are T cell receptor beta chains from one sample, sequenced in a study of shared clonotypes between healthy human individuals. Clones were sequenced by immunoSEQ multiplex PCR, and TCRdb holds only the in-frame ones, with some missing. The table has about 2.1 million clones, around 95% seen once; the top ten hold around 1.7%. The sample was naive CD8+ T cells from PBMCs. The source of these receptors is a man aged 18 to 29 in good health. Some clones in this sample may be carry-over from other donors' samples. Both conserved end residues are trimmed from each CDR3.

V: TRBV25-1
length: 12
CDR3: ASSDVGSDVEQF

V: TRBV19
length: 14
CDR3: ASSTLPGRGDSPLH

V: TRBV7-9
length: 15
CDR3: ASSLGALAGNTGELF

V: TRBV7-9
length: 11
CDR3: ASRGGVRDIQY

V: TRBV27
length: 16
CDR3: ASRAGKSGGIGDYGYT

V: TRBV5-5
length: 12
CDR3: ASSLQREVHTQY

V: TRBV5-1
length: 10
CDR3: ASSSDSYEQY

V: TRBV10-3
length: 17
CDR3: AISGGLAGLHGPYNEQF

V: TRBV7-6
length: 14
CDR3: ASSLKAGGPQYEQY

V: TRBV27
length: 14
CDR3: ASKEQGAYSNQPQH

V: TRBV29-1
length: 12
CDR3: SVVEGTHVYEQY

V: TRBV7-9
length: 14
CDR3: ASSPPFTDRDYGYT

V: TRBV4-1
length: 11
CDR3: ASSQDSRTWQF

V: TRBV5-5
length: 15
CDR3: ASSLGLRTYGDYGYT

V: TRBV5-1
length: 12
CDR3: ASSLAGTVYEQY

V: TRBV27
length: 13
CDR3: ASSLSRIGFETQY

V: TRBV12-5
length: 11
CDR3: ASGLTLGETQY

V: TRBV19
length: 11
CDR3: ASRQFSNQPQH

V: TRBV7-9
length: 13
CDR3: ASKLAGGPADTQY

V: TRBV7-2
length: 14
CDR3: ASSPGGQGGGQPQH

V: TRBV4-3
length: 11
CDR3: ASSRTSSYEQY

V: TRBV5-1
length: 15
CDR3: ASSLTGGLSSTDTQY

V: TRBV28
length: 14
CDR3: ASSSRGRNSNQPQH

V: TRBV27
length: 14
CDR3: ASSSPPREGIYEQY

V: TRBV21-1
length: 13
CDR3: ASSDRDRASYEQY

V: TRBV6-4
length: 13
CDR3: ASSEAGESSYEQY

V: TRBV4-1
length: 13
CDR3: ASSQVGLAGSEQY

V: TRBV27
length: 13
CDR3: ASSFRAPGRETQY

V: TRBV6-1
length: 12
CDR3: ASSPNRKGYEQY

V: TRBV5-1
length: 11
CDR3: ASSLTSSETQY

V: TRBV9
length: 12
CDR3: ASSVVRGADGYT

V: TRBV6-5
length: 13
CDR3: ASRWEQGNSYEQY

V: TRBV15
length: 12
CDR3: ATSRVETDYEQY

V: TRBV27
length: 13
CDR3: ASSPHELLRETQY

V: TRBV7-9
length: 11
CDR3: ASSPTGNYGYT

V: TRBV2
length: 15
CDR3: ASSPSPGTGRTYGYT

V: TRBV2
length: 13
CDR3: ASSDWGVSGNTIY

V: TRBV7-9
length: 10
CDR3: ASSLDYYEQY

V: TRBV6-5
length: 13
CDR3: ASSLLAEGADTQY

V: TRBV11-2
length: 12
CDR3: ASSTRDSWETQY

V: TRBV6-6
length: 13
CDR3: ASSYSGGSGYEQY

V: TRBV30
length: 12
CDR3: AWSVGAGDYEQY

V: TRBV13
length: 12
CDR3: ASSLRDSQETQY

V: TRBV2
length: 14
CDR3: ASSDREVTHTDTQY

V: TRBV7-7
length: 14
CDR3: ASSSREGSGANVLT

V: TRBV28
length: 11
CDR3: ASSLSINEKLF